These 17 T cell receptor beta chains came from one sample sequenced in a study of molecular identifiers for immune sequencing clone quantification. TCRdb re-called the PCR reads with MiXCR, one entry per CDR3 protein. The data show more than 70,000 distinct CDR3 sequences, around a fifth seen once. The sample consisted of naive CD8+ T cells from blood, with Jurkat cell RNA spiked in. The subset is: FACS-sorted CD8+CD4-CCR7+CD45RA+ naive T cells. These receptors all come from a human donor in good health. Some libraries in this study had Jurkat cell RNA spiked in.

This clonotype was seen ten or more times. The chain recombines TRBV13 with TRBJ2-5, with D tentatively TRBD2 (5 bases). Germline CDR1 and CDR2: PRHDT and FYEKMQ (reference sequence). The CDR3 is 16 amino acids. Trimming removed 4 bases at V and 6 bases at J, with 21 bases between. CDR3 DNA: TGTGCCAGCAGCTCATCCGAAGAATCTAGCAGCCAGACCCAGTACTTC. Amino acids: CASSSSEESSSQTQYF.

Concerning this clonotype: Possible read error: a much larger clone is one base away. CDR3 sequence (DNA): TGTGCCGGCAGCTTCACTCCCCCCGAAGGATCACCCGGGGAGCTGTTTTTT. Its translation: CAGSFTPPEGSPGELFF. The chain has TRBV6-6 and TRBJ2-2; no clear D gene. Germline CDR1 and CDR2: MNHNY and SVGAGI (reference sequence). The CDR3 has 17 amino acids.

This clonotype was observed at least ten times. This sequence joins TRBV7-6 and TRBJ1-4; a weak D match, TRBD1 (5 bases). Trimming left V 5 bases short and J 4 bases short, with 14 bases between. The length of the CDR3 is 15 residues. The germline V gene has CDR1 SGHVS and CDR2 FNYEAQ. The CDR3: CASSQKAQDNEKLFF. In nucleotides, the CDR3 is TGTGCCAGCAGCCAAAAGGCACAGGATAATGAAAAACTGTTTTTT.

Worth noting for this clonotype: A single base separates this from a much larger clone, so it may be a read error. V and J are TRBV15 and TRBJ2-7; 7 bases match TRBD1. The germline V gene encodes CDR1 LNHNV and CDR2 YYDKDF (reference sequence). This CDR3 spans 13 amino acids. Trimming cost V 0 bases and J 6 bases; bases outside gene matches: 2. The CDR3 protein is CATSREQGSEQYF. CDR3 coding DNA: TGTGCCACCAGCAGAGAACAGGGGAGCGAGCAGTACTTC.

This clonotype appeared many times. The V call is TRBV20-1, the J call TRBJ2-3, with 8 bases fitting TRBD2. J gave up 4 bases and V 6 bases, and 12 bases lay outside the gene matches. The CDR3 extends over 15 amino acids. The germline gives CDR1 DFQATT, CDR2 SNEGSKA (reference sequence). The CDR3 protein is CSATRTSLSPDTQYF. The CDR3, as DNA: TGCAGTGCAACCCGGACTAGCCTTTCTCCAGATACGCAGTATTTT.

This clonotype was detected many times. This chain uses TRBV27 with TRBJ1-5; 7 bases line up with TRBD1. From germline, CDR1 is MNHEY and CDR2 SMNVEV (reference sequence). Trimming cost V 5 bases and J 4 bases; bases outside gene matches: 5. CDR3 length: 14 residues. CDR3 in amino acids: CASSLQGVNQPQHF. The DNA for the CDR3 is TGTGCCAGCAGTCTTCAGGGGGTTAATCAGCCCCAGCATTTT.

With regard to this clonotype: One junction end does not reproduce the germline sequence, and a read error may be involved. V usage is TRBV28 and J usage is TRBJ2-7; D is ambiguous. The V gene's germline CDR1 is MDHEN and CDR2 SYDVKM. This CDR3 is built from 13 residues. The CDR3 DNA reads TGTGCCAGCAGTTTACCTGGCTCCTACGGGCAGTACTTC. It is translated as CASSLPGSYGQYF.

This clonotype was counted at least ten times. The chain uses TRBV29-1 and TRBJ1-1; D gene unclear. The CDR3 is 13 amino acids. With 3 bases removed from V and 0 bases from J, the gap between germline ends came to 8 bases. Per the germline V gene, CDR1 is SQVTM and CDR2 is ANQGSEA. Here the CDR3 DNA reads TGCAGCGTTGATACAGATATGAACACTGAAGCTTTCTTT. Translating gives CSVDTDMNTEAFF.

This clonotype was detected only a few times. The CDR3: CASSQESNAQPQHF. The CDR3 region has the DNA TGCGCCAGCAGCCAAGAATCTAATGCACAGCCCCAGCATTTT. The rearrangement joins TRBV4-1 to TRBJ1-5; the D is unclear. Looked up from germline, CDR1 is MGHRA and CDR2 is YSYEKL. Trimming removed 0 bases at V and 7 bases at J, with 10 bases between. The CDR3 has 14 amino acids.

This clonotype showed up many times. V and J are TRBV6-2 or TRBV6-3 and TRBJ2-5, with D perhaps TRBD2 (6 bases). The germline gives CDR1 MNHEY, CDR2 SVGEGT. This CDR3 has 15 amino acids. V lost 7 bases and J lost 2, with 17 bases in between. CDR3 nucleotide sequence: TGTGCCAGCACCCAAGAATCCGGGGGTCAAGAGACCCAGTACTTC. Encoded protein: CASTQESGGQETQYF.

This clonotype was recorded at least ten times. In DNA form, the CDR3 reads TGTGCCAGCAGCTTAGACAGGGGGAGCAATCAGCCCCAGCATTTT. The encoded protein is CASSLDRGSNQPQHF. This chain joins TRBV11-2 and TRBJ1-5; 7 nucleotides line up with TRBD1. Germline trimming cut 0 bases from V and 1 base from J; bases unmatched to any gene: 0. The CDR3 is 15 residues long. Germline V lookup: CDR1 SGHAT, CDR2 FQNNGV.

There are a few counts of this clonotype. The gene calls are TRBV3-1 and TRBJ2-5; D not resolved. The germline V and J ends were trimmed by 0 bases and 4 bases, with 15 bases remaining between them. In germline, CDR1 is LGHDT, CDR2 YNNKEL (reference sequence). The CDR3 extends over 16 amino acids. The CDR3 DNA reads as TGTGCCAGCAGCCAAGAAGTTGAAAGGATACGAGAGACCCAGTACTTC. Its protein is CASSQEVERIRETQYF.

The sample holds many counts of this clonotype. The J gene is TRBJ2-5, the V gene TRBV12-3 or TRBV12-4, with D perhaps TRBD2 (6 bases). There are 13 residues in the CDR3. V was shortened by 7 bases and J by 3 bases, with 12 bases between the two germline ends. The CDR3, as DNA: TGTGCCAGCACCAATCCGGGGGAAGAGACCCAGTACTTC. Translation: CASTNPGEETQYF.

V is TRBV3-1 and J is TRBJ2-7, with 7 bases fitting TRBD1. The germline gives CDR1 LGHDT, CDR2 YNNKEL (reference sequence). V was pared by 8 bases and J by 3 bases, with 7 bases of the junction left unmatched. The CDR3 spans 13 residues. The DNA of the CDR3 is TGTGCCAGCGGCGGAGACAGGGACTACGAGCAGTACTTC. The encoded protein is CASGGDRDYEQYF.

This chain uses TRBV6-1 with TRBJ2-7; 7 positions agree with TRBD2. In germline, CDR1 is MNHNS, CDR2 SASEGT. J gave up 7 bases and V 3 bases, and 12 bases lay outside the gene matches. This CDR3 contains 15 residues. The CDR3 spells CASSDREKGLREQYF. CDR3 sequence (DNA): TGTGCCAGCAGTGACAGGGAAAAGGGACTACGGGAGCAGTACTTC.

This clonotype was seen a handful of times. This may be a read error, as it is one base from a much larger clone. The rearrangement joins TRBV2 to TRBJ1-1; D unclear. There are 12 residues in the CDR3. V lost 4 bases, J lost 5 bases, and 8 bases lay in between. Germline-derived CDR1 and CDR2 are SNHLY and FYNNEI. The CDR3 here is CASSARLTEAFF. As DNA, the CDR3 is TGTGCCAGCAGTGCTCGATTAACTGAAGCTTTCTTT.

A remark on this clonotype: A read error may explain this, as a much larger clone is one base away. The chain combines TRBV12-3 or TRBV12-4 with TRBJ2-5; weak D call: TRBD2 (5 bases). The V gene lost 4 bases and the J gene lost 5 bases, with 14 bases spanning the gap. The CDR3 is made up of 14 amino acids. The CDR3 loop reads CASSSDGVYETQYF. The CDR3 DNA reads TGTGCCAGCAGTTCGGACGGGGTTTACGAGACCCAGTACTTC.